In this sample, the clone carrying this TCR beta chain turned up once. The antigen remains unidentified. Germline V CDR1 and CDR2: MDHEN, SYDVKM. The J segment lost 2 bases and the V segment lost 5 bases, leaving 9 bases of the junction unmatched. This CDR3 region has 16 residues. Only in-frame clones appear in the TCRdb table, and some are missing; sequencing was by immunoSEQ multiplex PCR. This table has about 400,000 clones, about four fifths appearing once. The data originate from a study of Ad26.COV2.S vaccination and SARS-CoV-2 variants. Whole-study findings and limits: For non-spike TCRs, breadth in vaccine recipients resembled that in placebo recipients.

Treatment reported: about 20 received Ad26.COV2.S at low or high dose, single or two shots; several received placebo; per-sample allocation not given. Samples analyzed were those drawn on day 63 after the first vaccine or placebo injection. The vaccine antigen was prefusion-stabilized Wuhan SARS-CoV-2 spike. The chain employs TRBV28 and TRBJ2-5, with 9 nucleotides matching TRBD1. The receptor was isolated from a person aged 18-60 years who received the Ad26.COV2.S COVID-19 vaccine or a placebo. The sample consisted of peripheral blood, taken in a trial of Ad26.COV2.S vaccine versus placebo. The CDR3: CASSHGQGRGQETQYF. The CDR3 nucleotides read TGTGCCAGCAGTCACGGACAGGGGAGGGGTCAAGAGACCCAGTACTTC.